The 25 T cell receptor beta chains reported below all come from one sample, sequenced in a study of CD8 T cells in ankylosing spondylitis. TCRdb re-called the 5' RACE reads through MiXCR, storing one row per CDR3 protein. The sample consists of 150,000 or so distinct CDR3 sequences, 11% of them appearing once. Sequencing was carried out using blood, either unsorted or a sorted T cell fraction (not recorded which). Receptors originate from a male donor with ankylosing spondylitis or in good health (not recorded which).

V and J are TRBV7-2 and TRBJ2-7; 8 nucleotides line up with TRBD2. V lost 1 base, J lost 4 bases, and 3 bases stayed unmatched. Germline lookup yields CDR1 SGHTA and CDR2 FQGNSA. CDR3 length: 14 residues. The CDR3 DNA follows: TGTGCCAGCAGCTTAGGGACTAGCCAGTACGAGCAGTACTTC. Residues: CASSLGTSQYEQYF.

With respect to this clonotype: A much larger clone lies one base from this, so it may be a read error. The V gene is TRBV25-1, the J gene TRBJ2-1; unclear D gene. The CDR3 length is 11 residues. The V gene's germline CDR1 is MGHDK and CDR2 SYGVNS. CDR3 nucleotide sequence: TGTGGCAGCAGTGAATGGGATGAGCAGTTCTTC. As protein: CGSSEWDEQFF.

This clonotype was seen many times. The chain employs TRBV6-1 and TRBJ1-4; D unclear. Trimming removed 4 bases from V and 4 bases from J, with 19 bases in between. The CDR3 loop spans 17 amino acids. Germline V lookup: CDR1 MNHNS, CDR2 SASEGT. The CDR3, as DNA: TGTGCCAGCAGTGGATTATACCTGGGAGCAGATAATGAAAAACTGTTTTTT. Translated, it gives CASSGLYLGADNEKLFF.

This clonotype was picked up many times. The V and J genes are TRBV4-2 and TRBJ1-3; no definite D call. Germline CDR1 LGHNA, CDR2 YNFKEQ. CDR3 length equals 15 residues. Trimming left V 0 bases short and J 0 bases short, with 6 bases between. The CDR3 reads CASSQDRLSGNTIYF. CDR3 coding DNA: TGTGCCAGCAGCCAAGATCGCCTCTCTGGAAACACCATATATTTT.

This clonotype was detected many times. J is TRBJ2-6 and V is TRBV29-1, with D hard to call. The V gene's germline CDR1 is SQVTM and CDR2 ANQGSEA. Deletions cut 8 bases from V and 0 bases from J, with 8 bases between. The CDR3 contains 13 residues. The CDR3 bases are TGCAGCATTTGGCACTCTGGGGCCAACGTCCTGACTTTC. Its translation: CSIWHSGANVLTF.

This clonotype was detected many times. This sequence joins TRBV20-1 and TRBJ2-1; the match to TRBD2 covers 9 bases. J was trimmed by 12 bases and V by 1 base; bases with no gene match: 7. The CDR3 covers 13 residues. Germline CDR1 reads DFQATT; CDR2 reads SNEGSKA (reference sequence). CDR3 sequence reads: CSARVLAGVRQFF. Here the CDR3 DNA reads TGCAGTGCTAGAGTTTTAGCGGGGGTGAGGCAGTTCTTC.

This clonotype was seen repeatedly, ten times or more. The chain combines TRBV6-5 with TRBJ2-1; 8 bases agree with TRBD1. This CDR3 contains 14 residues. CDR1 and CDR2 from the germline V gene are MNHEY and SVGAGI. V trimming: 0 bases; J trimming: 5 bases; junction bases outside the gene matches: 0. CDR3 DNA: TGTGCCAGCAGTTACTCGGGACAGGACAATGAGCAGTTCTTC. Encoded protein: CASSYSGQDNEQFF.

In this sample, this clonotype turned up many times. The V call is TRBV4-3, the J call TRBJ1-5; TRBD1 is a possible D gene (6 bases). Trimming cost V 0 bases and J 5 bases, with 11 bases left between them. The CDR3 has 15 amino acids. Germline V gene sequence: CDR1 LGHNA, CDR2 YSLEER. CDR3 in amino acids: CASSQDLGGHQPQHF. DNA of the CDR3: TGCGCCAGCAGCCAAGATCTCGGGGGGCATCAGCCCCAGCATTTT.

This clonotype was observed many times. The genes are TRBV20-1 and TRBJ2-3, with D tentatively TRBD1 (6 bases). Germline V gives CDR1 DFQATT, CDR2 SNEGSKA (reference sequence). V lost 3 bases and J lost 2, with 12 bases in between. The CDR3 spans 14 residues. CDR3 sequence reads: CSARAGDNTDTQYF. The CDR3 bases are TGCAGTGCTAGGGCAGGGGACAACACAGATACGCAGTATTTT.

The sample holds many counts of this clonotype. V is TRBV4-3 and J is TRBJ1-1, with a possible D match to TRBD1 (5 bases). CDR1 LGHNA and CDR2 YSLEER come from the germline V gene. V was pared by 0 bases and J by 10 bases, with 18 bases between. The length of the CDR3 is 15 residues. Here the CDR3 reads CASSQERVGDGGAFF. In DNA form, the CDR3 reads TGCGCCAGCAGCCAAGAACGGGTAGGGGACGGTGGAGCTTTCTTT.

The chain combines TRBV12-3 or TRBV12-4 with TRBJ2-1; D possibly corresponds to TRBD2 (6 bases). This CDR3 has 14 amino acids. V was clipped by 7 bases and J by 8 bases, with 18 bases between them. CDR3: CASILSGTDDEQFF. DNA for the CDR3: TGTGCCAGCATTCTTAGCGGCACAGACGATGAGCAGTTCTTC.

For this clonotype: This clone may be a read error of a much larger clone one base away. CDR3 sequence reads: CASSQDLPGGVSYEHYF. The CDR3 nucleotides read TGCGCCAGCAGCCAAGACCTACCTGGGGGGGTGTCCTACGAGCATTACTTC. This sequence joins TRBV4-3 and TRBJ2-7; 7 bases are a match to TRBD2. Germline CDR1 LGHNA, CDR2 YSLEER. The CDR3 sequence is 17 residues long.

This clonotype was counted a few times. The V call is TRBV6-5, the J call TRBJ1-1, with a tentative D call TRBD1 (6 bases). Trimming cost V 0 bases and J 3 bases, with 14 bases left between them. The germline V gene encodes CDR1 MNHEY and CDR2 SVGAGI. This CDR3 is 16 amino acids long. The CDR3 DNA is TGTGCCAGCAGTTACTCCCGGGACACGGCGGACACTGAAGCTTTCTTT. Its translation is CASSYSRDTADTEAFF.

This clonotype appeared many times. V usage is TRBV5-1 and J usage is TRBJ2-1; TRBD2 matches at 10 bases. V trimming: 0 bases; J trimming: 10 bases; junction bases outside the gene matches: 16. This CDR3 has 18 amino acids. CDR1 SGHRS and CDR2 YFSETQ come from the germline V gene. The CDR3 DNA reads TGCGCCAGCAGCTTGGAGGAGGCTAGCGGGAGTAAAACGAAGGAGCAGTTCTTC. This codes for CASSLEEASGSKTKEQFF.

This clonotype occurred a few times. The gene calls are TRBV20-1 and TRBJ2-1; weak D call: TRBD2 (6 bases). V gave up 3 bases and J gave up 0 bases, with 12 bases separating them. The CDR3 covers 15 residues. Looked up from germline, CDR1 is DFQATT and CDR2 is SNEGSKA (reference sequence). The CDR3, as DNA: TGCAGTGCTAGGTCGCGGGGTCGCTCCTACAATGAGCAGTTCTTC. Its protein product is CSARSRGRSYNEQFF.

This clonotype came up many times. The chain is built from TRBV2 and TRBJ2-5; the D is unclear. This CDR3 comprises 14 residues. CDR1 is SNHLY, CDR2 FYNNEI, per germline. V lost 8 bases and J 5 bases, leaving 18 bases between the germline ends. DNA for the CDR3: TGTGCCAGCCACGCCCCTGTTTTAGGGGAGACCCAGTACTTC. Translating gives CASHAPVLGETQYF. The complete variable domain, with remaining parts taken from reference TRBV2 and TRBJ2-5, reads EPEVTQTPSHQVTQMGQEVILRCVPISNHLYFYWYRQILGQKVEFLVSFYNNEISEKSEIFDDQFSVERPDGSNFTLKIRSTKLEDSAMYFCASHAPVLGETQYFGPGTRLLVL.

Many counts were recorded for this clonotype. The genes are TRBV12-3 or TRBV12-4 and TRBJ2-7, with D unclear. The CDR3 is made up of 13 amino acids. V was shortened by 6 bases and J by 3 bases, with 12 bases between the two germline ends. CDR3 residues: CASSPPGRYEQYF. CDR3 DNA: TGTGCCAGCAGCCCCCCCGGCCGCTACGAGCAGTACTTC.

This clonotype was seen ten or more times. The chain employs TRBV24-1 and TRBJ2-3; D not resolved. CDR3 length: 13 residues. Deletions cut 4 bases from V and 0 bases from J, with 4 bases between. Germline lookup yields CDR1 KGHDR and CDR2 SFDVKD. The CDR3 DNA reads as TGTGCCACCAGTGACGACAGCACAGATACGCAGTATTTT. Protein: CATSDDSTDTQYF.

This clonotype showed up many times. The chain employs TRBV24-1 and TRBJ2-2; tentative D call: TRBD2 (6 bases). Germline CDR1 reads KGHDR; CDR2 reads SFDVKD. The V end lost 0 bases, the J end lost 3 bases, and 10 bases lay between the germline ends. The CDR3 has 16 residues. CDR3 region: CATSDLGRGDTGELFF. The CDR3 region has the DNA TGTGCCACCAGTGATTTGGGACGCGGGGACACCGGGGAGCTGTTTTTT.

This clonotype showed up many times. This chain uses TRBV7-6 with TRBJ2-1; 8 bases match TRBD2. Germline-derived CDR1 and CDR2 are SGHVS and FNYEAQ. The CDR3 covers 16 residues. V lost 4 bases to trimming and J lost 0 bases; unmatched junction nucleotides: 5. CDR3 protein: CASSSIAGRSYNEQFF. CDR3 DNA: TGTGCCAGCAGCTCGATAGCGGGGCGCTCCTACAATGAGCAGTTCTTC. The whole variable domain, remainder taken from reference TRBV7-6 and TRBJ2-1, is GAGVSQSPRYKVTKRGQDVALRCDPISGHVSLYWYRQALGQGPEFLTYFNYEAQQDKSGLPNDRFSAERPEGSISTLTIQRTEQRDSAMYRCASSSIAGRSYNEQFFGPGTRLTVL.

This clonotype was counted ten times or more. The chain links TRBV5-6 to TRBJ1-5; D call uncertain. V was pared by 0 bases and J by 9 bases, with 7 bases between. From germline, CDR1 is SGHDT and CDR2 YYEEEE. The CDR3 has 12 amino acids. The CDR3, as DNA: TGTGCCAGCAGCTTGGCCGGAGGGCCCCAGCATTTT. It is translated as CASSLAGGPQHF.

This clonotype was seen many times. The rearrangement uses TRBV6-2 or TRBV6-3 and TRBJ2-1, with 9 bases matching TRBD2. Trimming took 7 bases from V and 10 from J; bases not matched to a gene: 11. The CDR3 runs 14 residues. CDR1 MNHEY and CDR2 SVGEGT come from the germline V gene. The CDR3 DNA sequence: TGTGCCAGCATAGGGACTAGCCTAACGGGAGAGCAGTTCTTC. This codes for CASIGTSLTGEQFF.

The genes are TRBV5-4 and TRBJ2-3, with 9 nucleotides matching TRBD1. V was clipped by 0 bases and J by 5 bases; unmatched bases: 4. Germline lookup yields CDR1 SGHNT and CDR2 YYREEE (reference sequence). There are 15 residues in the CDR3. For the CDR3, the DNA is TGTGCCAGCAGCTTGGGGACAGGGGTCGGAGATACGCAGTATTTT. This translates into CASSLGTGVGDTQYF.

The J gene is TRBJ2-6, the V gene TRBV28; D gene unclear. Germline V lookup: CDR1 MDHEN, CDR2 SYDVKM. There are 16 residues in the CDR3. V gave up 6 bases and J gave up 0 bases, with 12 bases separating them. The CDR3 nucleotides are TGTGCCAGCAGGTGGGAAGGGTCCTCTGGGGCCAACGTCCTGACTTTC. Protein product: CASRWEGSSGANVLTF.

This clonotype was recorded a few times. V and J are TRBV18 and TRBJ2-3, with D unclear. CDR3 length: 15 residues. Looked up from germline, CDR1 is KGHSH and CDR2 is LQKENI. V lost 9 bases and J lost 5, with 21 bases in between. CDR3 nucleotide sequence: TGTGCCAGTCCAACATCACCGAGCCGGGTAGATACGCAGTATTTT. This sequence encodes CASPTSPSRVDTQYF.